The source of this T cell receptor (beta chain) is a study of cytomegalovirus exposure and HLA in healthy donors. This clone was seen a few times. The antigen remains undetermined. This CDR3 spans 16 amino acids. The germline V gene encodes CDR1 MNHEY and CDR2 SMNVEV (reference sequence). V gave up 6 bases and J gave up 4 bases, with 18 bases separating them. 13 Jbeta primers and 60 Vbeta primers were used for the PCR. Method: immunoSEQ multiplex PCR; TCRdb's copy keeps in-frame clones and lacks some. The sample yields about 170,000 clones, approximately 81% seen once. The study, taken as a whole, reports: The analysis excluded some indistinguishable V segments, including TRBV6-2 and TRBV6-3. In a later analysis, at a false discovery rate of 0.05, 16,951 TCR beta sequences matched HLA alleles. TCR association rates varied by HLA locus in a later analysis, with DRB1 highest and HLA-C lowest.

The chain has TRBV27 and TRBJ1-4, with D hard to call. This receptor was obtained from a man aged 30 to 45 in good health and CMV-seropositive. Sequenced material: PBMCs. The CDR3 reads CASRGYEGLGNEKLFF. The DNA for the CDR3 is TGTGCCAGCAGGGGATACGAGGGCCTTGGTAATGAAAAACTGTTTTTT.